This T cell receptor beta chain was sequenced for a study of T cell responses to AZD1222 COVID-19 vaccine. Notes on this clone: Its target is unknown.

Investigators merged groups given second doses at roughly 4 or roughly 12 weeks. Libraries were prepared by immunoSEQ multiplex PCR; TCRdb keeps only in-frame clonotypes and omits some of them. Of about 150,000 clones listed, roughly 87% are singletons. Study conclusions and caveats: In a largely white British group with more females than males, clonal diversity was possibly underestimated. Of the AZD1222 recipients, only five or six were seropositive at baseline. As reported, nearly half of all spike-specific TCRs target variant regions that are unmutated.

The germline V gene has CDR1 SGHTA and CDR2 FQGNSA. The CDR3 is 15 residues long. The V gene end was trimmed by 5 bases and the J gene end by 3 bases; junction bases not matched to a gene: 6. The receptor comes from an adult who received the AZD1222 COVID-19 vaccine. The material was peripheral blood, obtained 28 days after the second AZD1222 dose. The V and J genes are TRBV7-2 and TRBJ1-4; 7 bases fit TRBD1. This chain's CDR3 is CASSTSGGANEKLFF. DNA for the CDR3: TGTGCCAGCAGCACCTCAGGGGGAGCTAATGAAAAACTGTTTTTT.